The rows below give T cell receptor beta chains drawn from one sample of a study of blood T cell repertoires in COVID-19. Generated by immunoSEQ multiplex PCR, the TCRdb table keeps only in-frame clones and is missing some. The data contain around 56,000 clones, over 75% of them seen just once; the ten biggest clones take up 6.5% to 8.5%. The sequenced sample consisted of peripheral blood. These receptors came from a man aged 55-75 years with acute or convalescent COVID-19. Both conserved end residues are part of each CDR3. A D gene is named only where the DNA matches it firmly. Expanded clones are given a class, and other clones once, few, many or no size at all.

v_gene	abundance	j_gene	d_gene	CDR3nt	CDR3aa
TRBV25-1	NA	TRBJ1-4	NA	TGTGCCAGCAGTGAAACAGGGAAAACTAATGAAAAACTGTTTTTT	CASSETGKTNEKLFF
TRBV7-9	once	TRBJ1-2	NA	TGTGCCAGCAGCCCTACAGGGCTTCTTGTTCATGGCTACACCTTC	CASSPTGLLVHGYTF
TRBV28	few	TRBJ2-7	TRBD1	TGTGCCAGCACTACAGGGGTAGAGCAGTACTTC	CASTTGVEQYF
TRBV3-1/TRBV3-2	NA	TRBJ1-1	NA	TGTGCCAGCAGCCAAGGAGGGTTTGGCACTGAAGCTTTCTTT	CASSQGGFGTEAFF
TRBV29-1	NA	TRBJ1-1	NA	TGCAGCGGCCTCCCTGACGGGTGGAACACTGAAGCTTTCTTT	CSGLPDGWNTEAFF
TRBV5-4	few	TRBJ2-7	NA	TGTGCCAGCAGCTTGGACAACGCCTACGAGCAGTACTTC	CASSLDNAYEQYF
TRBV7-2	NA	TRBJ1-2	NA	TGTGCCAGCAGCGCCCAGGTCAGCACCTATGGCTACACCTTC	CASSAQVSTYGYTF
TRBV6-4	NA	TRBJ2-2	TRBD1	TGTGCCAGCAGTGTTTCGCCGGGACAGGGATCCGGGGAGCTGTTTTTT	CASSVSPGQGSGELFF
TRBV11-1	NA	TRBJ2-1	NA	TGTGCCAGCAGCCAGGGGGCGGGAGGGGGATACAATGAGCAGTTCTTC	CASSQGAGGGYNEQFF
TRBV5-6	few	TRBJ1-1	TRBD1	TGTGCCAGCAGCTACGGACAGGGGGTTACAACTTTCTTT	CASSYGQGVTTFF
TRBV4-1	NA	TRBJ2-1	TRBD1	TGCGCCAGCAGCCAGGGACCCGGACAGGGTCTCAATGAGCAGTTCTTC	CASSQGPGQGLNEQFF
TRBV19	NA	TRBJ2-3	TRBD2	TGTGCCAGTAGTACGTACGGGACTAGCGGGGGCCGGCGGTATTTT	CASSTYGTSGGRRYF
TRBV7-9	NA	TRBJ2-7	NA	TGTGCCAGCAGCCTTAGAGAGGAGCAGTACTTC	CASSLREEQYF
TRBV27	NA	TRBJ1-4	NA	TGTGCCAGCAGTTTACCAGGGGCACCTAATGAAAAACTGTTTTTT	CASSLPGAPNEKLFF
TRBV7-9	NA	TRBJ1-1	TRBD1	TGTGCCAGCAGCATGAGGTCGCAGGGGGCCGAGACTGAAGCTTTCTTT	CASSMRSQGAETEAFF
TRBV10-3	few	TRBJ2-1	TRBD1	TGTGCCATCTCTCCAGGGGGTCAAGAGGAGTTCTTC	CAISPGGQEEFF
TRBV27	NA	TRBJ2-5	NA	TGTGCCAGCAGTCAGATCCCCACAGGGTTGGAGACCCAGTACTTC	CASSQIPTGLETQYF
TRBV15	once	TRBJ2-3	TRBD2	TGTGCCACCAGCAGAGGACTAGCGGGGGTGGTGGATACGCAGTATTTT	CATSRGLAGVVDTQYF
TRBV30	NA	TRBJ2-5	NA	TGTGCCTGGAGTCTGGACAGAAAAAAAGAGACCCAGTACTTC	CAWSLDRKKETQYF
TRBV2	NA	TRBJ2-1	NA	TGTGCCAGCAGGCGGACAGAGCTCTCCTACAATGAGCAGTTCTTC	CASRRTELSYNEQFF
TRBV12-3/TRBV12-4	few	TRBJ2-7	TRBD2	TGTGCCAGCAGACCTAGCGGGGGAGACGAGCAGTACTTC	CASRPSGGDEQYF
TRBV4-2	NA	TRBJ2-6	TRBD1	TGTGCCAGCAGCCAGGAGACAGGGGGCGGAGGGGCCAACGTCCTGACTTTC	CASSQETGGGGANVLTF
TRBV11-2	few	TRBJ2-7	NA	TGTGCCAGCAGCTTAGTTCGGGACTACGAGCAGTACTTC	CASSLVRDYEQYF
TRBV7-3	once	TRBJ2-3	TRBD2	TGTGCCAGCAGCTTAATGGCGGGGGTCGTCACAGATACGCAGTATTTT	CASSLMAGVVTDTQYF
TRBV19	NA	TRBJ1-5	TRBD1	TGTGCCAGTAGTATAGGGGGACAGTCCAATCAGCCCCAGCATTTT	CASSIGGQSNQPQHF
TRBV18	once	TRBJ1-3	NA	TGTGCCAGCTCACCAAACGAGGGGGACACCATATATTTT	CASSPNEGDTIYF
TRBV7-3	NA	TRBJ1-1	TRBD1	TGTGCCAGCAGCTTAACGATGGACAGGGAAGCTTTCTTT	CASSLTMDREAFF
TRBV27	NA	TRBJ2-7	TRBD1	TGTGCCAGCAGGGGACAGTCGATTACCTACGAGCAGTACTTC	CASRGQSITYEQYF
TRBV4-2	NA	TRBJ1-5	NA	TGTGCCAGCAGGGATACACAGGGACGGCAAGATCAGCCCCAGCATTTT	CASRDTQGRQDQPQHF
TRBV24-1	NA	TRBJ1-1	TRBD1	TGTGCCACCAGTGACCAGACAGGGGGCTTCGCCGAAGCTTTCTTT	CATSDQTGGFAEAFF
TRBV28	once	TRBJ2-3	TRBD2	TGTGCCAGCAGTTTAGGCCTCGGGGGTAGCGGGGAAACAGATACGCAGTATTTT	CASSLGLGGSGETDTQYF
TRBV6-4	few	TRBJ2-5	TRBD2	TGTGCCAGCAGCGCTAGCGGGGCCGCAAAAGAGACCCAGTACTTC	CASSASGAAKETQYF
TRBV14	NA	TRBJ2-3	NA	TGTGCCAGCAGCCAGTGGGGGCCAGATACGCAGTATTTT	CASSQWGPDTQYF
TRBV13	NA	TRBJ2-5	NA	TGTGCCAGCAGCTTAGCGGAGACCCAGTACTTC	CASSLAETQYF
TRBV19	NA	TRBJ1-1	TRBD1	TGTGCCAGTAGTGCCGACAGGGGGATGAACACTGAAGCTTTCTTT	CASSADRGMNTEAFF
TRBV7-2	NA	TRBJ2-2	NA	TGTGCCAGCAGCCCCCGCAGGGGCGCGAACACCGGGGAGCTGTTTTTT	CASSPRRGANTGELFF
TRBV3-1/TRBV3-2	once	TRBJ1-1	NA	TGTGCCAGCAGCCAAGTCCCCTCCGGACAGCCCTCGGCTTTCTTT	CASSQVPSGQPSAFF
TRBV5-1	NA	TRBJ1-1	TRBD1	TGCGCCAGCAGCCAACAGGGGGCGAACACTGAAGCTTTCTTT	CASSQQGANTEAFF
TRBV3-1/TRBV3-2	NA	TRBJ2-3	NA	TGTGCCAGCAGCCAAGGATTTGGGGGCCTCCCAGATACGCAGTATTTT	CASSQGFGGLPDTQYF
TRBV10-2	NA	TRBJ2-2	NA	TGCGCCAGCAGTGAGTTAGGGGGAAGGACCGGGGAGCTGTTTTTT	CASSELGGRTGELFF